The 12 T cell receptor beta chains in this list originate from one sample, sequenced in a study of Ad26.COV2.S vaccination and SARS-CoV-2 variants. Sequencing used immunoSEQ multiplex PCR; TCRdb keeps in-frame clones, though not all of them. The sample consists of hundreds of thousands of clones, 89% of them appearing once. Indicated treatment: around 19 received Ad26.COV2.S at low or high dose, single or two shots; roughly five received placebo; per-sample allocation not given. The study sampled participants on day 63 after the first vaccine or placebo injection. The material was peripheral blood, obtained in a trial of Ad26.COV2.S vaccine versus placebo. The receptors shown here come from a person between 18 and 65 years old who received the Ad26.COV2.S COVID-19 vaccine or a placebo.

The rearrangement joins TRBV6-5 to TRBJ1-3; D call uncertain. Germline CDR1 reads MNHEY; CDR2 reads SVGAGI. V gave up 6 bases and J gave up 0 bases, with 6 bases separating them. CDR3 length: 13 amino acids. The CDR3 reads CASRQVSGNTIYF. In DNA form, the CDR3 reads TGTGCCAGCAGGCAGGTCTCTGGAAACACCATATATTTT.

This clone occurred a few times. The chain combines TRBV14 with TRBJ1-5; D ambiguous. V was trimmed by 3 bases and J by 7 bases, leaving 10 bases between them. This CDR3 spans 13 amino acids. Germline V CDR1 and CDR2: SGHDN, FVKESK. This CDR3 reads CASSHGVGQPQHF. The CDR3 coding sequence is TGTGCCAGCAGCCATGGGGTGGGACAGCCCCAGCATTTT.

The rearrangement uses TRBV7-2 and TRBJ1-5, with no clear D. This CDR3 contains 12 residues. The germline V and J ends were trimmed by 7 bases and 1 base, with 5 bases remaining between them. Germline V CDR1 and CDR2: SGHTA, FQGNSA. The chain's CDR3 is CASTSSNQPQHF. The DNA of the CDR3 is TGTGCCAGCACCTCCAGCAATCAGCCCCAGCATTTT.

The rearrangement uses TRBV5-1 and TRBJ2-7; D remains ambiguous. CDR3 length: 16 residues. CDR1 and CDR2 from the germline V gene are SGHRS and YFSETQ. V lost 0 bases and J 3 bases, leaving 16 bases between the germline ends. This chain's CDR3 is CASSLAERQDDYEQYF. In DNA form, the CDR3 reads TGCGCCAGCAGCTTGGCCGAGAGGCAGGATGACTACGAGCAGTACTTC.

This clone was seen a few times. The sample carries other DNA sequences with the same CDR3. The chain is built from TRBV18 and TRBJ1-4; D call uncertain. Trimming took 2 bases from V and 0 from J, leaving 4 bases between them. The CDR3 runs 14 residues. CDR1 is KGHSH, CDR2 LQKENI, per germline. The CDR3 loop is CASSPVATNEKLFF. CDR3 DNA sequence: TGTGCCAGCTCACCAGTCGCAACTAATGAAAAACTGTTTTTT.

The chain links TRBV18 to TRBJ2-7; the D is unclear. The CDR3 runs to 15 residues. From germline, CDR1 is KGHSH and CDR2 LQKENI. V lost 4 bases to trimming and J lost 5 bases, with 18 bases between them. CDR3 bases: TGTGCCAGCTCACTCGGACCCTCGATCGCCGACGAGCAGTACTTC. This encodes CASSLGPSIADEQYF.

This chain joins TRBV4-2 and TRBJ1-2; no firm D call. Per germline, CDR1 LGHNA and CDR2 YNFKEQ. This CDR3 is built from 16 residues. V lost 1 base, J lost 7 bases, and 19 bases lay in between. The DNA for the CDR3 is TGTGCCAGCAGCCAAGGATTCTCGGGGATTGACGGTGGCTACACCTTC. It specifies CASSQGFSGIDGGYTF.

This chain uses TRBV6-6 with TRBJ2-7, with D perhaps TRBD1 or TRBD2 (7 bases each). Germline V gene lookup returns CDR1 MNHNY and CDR2 SVGAGI (reference sequence). Trimming took off 6 bases at V and 4 bases at J, with 19 bases between the two ends. The CDR3 contains 15 residues. CDR3 coding DNA: TGTGCCAGCAGCCCCCGGGCAGGGGGAGGGTACGAGCAGTACTTC. This encodes CASSPRAGGGYEQYF.

This chain uses TRBV4-1 with TRBJ2-7; the D gene could be TRBD1 or TRBD2 (5 bases each). The CDR3 runs to 14 residues. Trimming shortened V by 0 bases and J by 6 bases, and 12 bases separated the two germline ends. CDR1 and CDR2 (germline): MGHRA, YSYEKL. The CDR3 sequence is CASSQDPGSAEQYF. DNA of the CDR3: TGCGCCAGCAGCCAAGATCCAGGGAGCGCCGAGCAGTACTTC.

The rearrangement links TRBV19 to TRBJ2-3; tentatively, D is TRBD2 (5 bases). Deletions cut 5 bases from V and 4 bases from J, with 13 bases between. Germline CDR1 LNHDA, CDR2 SQIVND (reference sequence). The length of the CDR3 is 14 residues. Here the CDR3 DNA reads TGTGCCAGTAGTCAGTCTACTAGTTCAGATACGCAGTATTTT. It is translated as CASSQSTSSDTQYF.

This clone was counted only a few times. This sequence joins TRBV20-1 and TRBJ2-5, with D hard to call. CDR3 length: 11 amino acids. Per the germline V gene, CDR1 is DFQATT and CDR2 is SNEGSKA (reference sequence). V was shortened by 6 bases and J by 5 bases, with 10 bases between the two germline ends. The CDR3 spells CSAPNAETQYF. In nucleotides, the CDR3 is TGCAGTGCCCCCAATGCCGAGACCCAGTACTTC.

The chain carries TRBV27 and TRBJ2-5; 14 nucleotides agree with TRBD2. The CDR3 is made up of 18 amino acids. V lost 5 bases, J lost 3 bases, and 11 bases stayed unmatched. The V gene's germline CDR1 is MNHEY and CDR2 SMNVEV (reference sequence). CDR3 sequence reads: CASSPRTSGRRIKETQYF. DNA for the CDR3: TGTGCCAGCAGTCCAAGGACTAGCGGGAGGCGGATCAAAGAGACCCAGTACTTC.